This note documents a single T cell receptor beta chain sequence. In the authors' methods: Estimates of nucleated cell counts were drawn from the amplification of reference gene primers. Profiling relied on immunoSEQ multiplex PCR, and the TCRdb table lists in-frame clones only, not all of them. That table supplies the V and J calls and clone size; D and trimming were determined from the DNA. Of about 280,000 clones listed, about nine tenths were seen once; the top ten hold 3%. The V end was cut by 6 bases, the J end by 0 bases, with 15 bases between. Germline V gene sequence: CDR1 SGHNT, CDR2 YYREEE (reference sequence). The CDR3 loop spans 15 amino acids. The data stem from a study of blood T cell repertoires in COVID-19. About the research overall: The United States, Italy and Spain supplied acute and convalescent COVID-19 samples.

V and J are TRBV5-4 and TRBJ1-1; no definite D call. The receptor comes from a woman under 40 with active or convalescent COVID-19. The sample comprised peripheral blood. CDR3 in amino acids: CASTRGGGMNTEAFF. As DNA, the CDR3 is TGTGCCAGCACCCGGGGAGGCGGTATGAACACTGAAGCTTTCTTT.